This T cell receptor beta chain was sequenced in a study of T cells in Graves' hyperthyroidism and ophthalmopathy. Pregnant or lactating patients were excluded, as were those with uncontrolled infection or other autoimmune disease. Diagnoses used clinical symptoms, serum thyroxine and TRAb, thyroid ultrasound and orbital computed tomography. Germline assignment: CDR1 MDHEN and CDR2 SYDVKM. V was trimmed by 3 bases and J by 3 bases, leaving 12 bases between them. The CDR3 spans 14 residues. The source material, RNA transcripts, was used to amplify TCR beta CDR3 regions. The study used the HTBI primer set for a first-round RT-PCR of the TCR CDR3. Using its own MiXCR run on the multiplex PCR reads, TCRdb lists one record per CDR3 protein. The table has 350,000 or so distinct CDR3 sequences, approximately 18% seen once. Regarding the study as a whole: The majority of expanded thyroid clonotypes above 0.001 also appeared in blood. A median around 5.9 months before onset, the model predicted ophthalmopathy.

Notes on this clonotype: Its antigen is still unknown.

This TCR was recovered from a woman aged 35 to 49 with Graves' ophthalmopathy. Sequences were obtained from blood. The chain is built from TRBV28 and TRBJ2-7; D not certain. DNA of the CDR3: TGTGCCAGCAGTTTTCCGGGTCATAGCTACGAGCAGTACTTC. As protein: CASSFPGHSYEQYF.